Listed below are T cell receptor beta chains from one sample, sequenced in a study of technical replicates of blood from a handful of donors. The data were produced by immunoSEQ multiplex PCR, yet TCRdb's version contains in-frame clones alone and is incomplete. The data contain tens of thousands of clones, around 94% of them singletons. Sequencing input: T cells isolated from PBMCs. Receptors were obtained from a human donor in good health. CDR3s include the opening cysteine and the closing phenylalanine or tryptophan. D genes are given only for firm matches. Expanded clones are given a class, and other clones once, few, many or no size at all.

>14|TRBV11-2|TRBJ2-7|-|-
CASSLDRGSYEQYF
TGTGCCAGCAGCTTAGATCGGGGGTCCTACGAGCAGTACTTC
>19|TRBV27|TRBJ2-1|-|-
CASSLSGEGHDPTYNEQFF
TGTGCCAGCAGTTTATCAGGCGAAGGACACGACCCTACCTACAATGAGCAGTTCTTC
>15|TRBV6-5|TRBJ2-3|once|-
CASSYFGGSTDTQYF
TGTGCCAGCAGTTACTTTGGGGGGAGCACAGATACGCAGTATTTT
>15|TRBV28|TRBJ1-5|once|-
CASSLGGGGNQPQHF
TGTGCCAGCAGTTTAGGGGGAGGCGGCAATCAGCCCCAGCATTTT
>12|TRBV7-9|TRBJ1-4|-|-
CASSLGQEKLFF
TGTGCCAGCAGCTTAGGACAGGAAAAACTGTTTTTT
>16|TRBV19|TRBJ2-3|-|TRBD2
CASSAPLRGSTDTQYF
TGTGCCAGTAGTGCGCCACTGCGGGGGAGCACAGATACGCAGTATTTT
>16|TRBV4-1|TRBJ2-7|-|TRBD1
CASSQVTGTGAYEQYF
TGCGCCAGCAGCCAAGTAACCGGGACAGGAGCCTACGAGCAGTACTTC
>15|TRBV30|TRBJ2-1|-|TRBD2
CAWEKAGGPRNEQFF
TGTGCCTGGGAAAAAGCGGGGGGACCGAGAAATGAGCAGTTCTTC
>13|TRBV10-2|TRBJ2-7|-|-
CASSASRTYEQYF
TGCGCCAGCAGTGCTTCTAGAACTTACGAGCAGTACTTC
>14|TRBV14|TRBJ2-7|-|TRBD1
CASSLTTGVIEQYF
TGTGCCAGCAGTCTCACGACAGGGGTGATCGAGCAGTACTTC
>13|TRBV18|TRBJ2-1|once|-
CASSRGGANEQFF
TGTGCCAGCTCACGCGGCGGGGCCAATGAGCAGTTCTTC
>15|TRBV6-1|TRBJ2-5|-|-
CASTNNRIPQETQYF
TGTGCCAGCACGAACAACAGGATACCCCAAGAGACCCAGTACTTC
>15|TRBV4-1|TRBJ2-3|-|-
CASSHSRTSRVTQYF
TGCGCCAGCAGCCATTCGCGGACTTCCCGGGTTACGCAGTATTTT
>15|TRBV11-2|TRBJ2-4|once|-
CASSSDVLAKNIQYF
TGTGCCAGCAGCTCAGATGTCCTAGCCAAAAACATTCAGTACTTC
>16|TRBV5-4|TRBJ2-3|once|TRBD2
CASSFGVNGGADTQYF
TGTGCCAGCAGCTTCGGTGTTAATGGGGGGGCAGATACGCAGTATTTT
>19|TRBV4-2|TRBJ2-7|-|TRBD1
CASSQQSELTGVLSYEQYF
TGTGCCAGCAGCCAACAAAGTGAGCTAACAGGGGTCCTCTCCTACGAGCAGTACTTC
>14|TRBV6-6|TRBJ2-2|-|-
CAAGSNRGTGELFF
TGTGCCGCGGGGTCGAATCGTGGCACCGGGGAGCTGTTTTTT
>13|TRBV11-3|TRBJ1-3|-|-
CASSSGGANTIYF
TGTGCCAGCAGCTCAGGAGGAGCAAACACCATATATTTT
>15|TRBV5-1|TRBJ2-7|-|-
CASSPSTGRNYEQYF
TGCGCCAGCAGCCCATCGACAGGGAGGAACTACGAGCAGTACTTC
>15|TRBV9|TRBJ2-2|once|-
CASSLEGLNTGELFF
TGTGCCAGCAGCCTCGAGGGACTGAACACCGGGGAGCTGTTTTTT
>12|TRBV6-1|TRBJ1-5|-|-
CASSDKYQPQHF
TGTGCCAGCAGCGACAAATATCAGCCCCAGCATTTT
>17|TRBV28|TRBJ2-5|-|TRBD2
CASSYPVGTNHQETQYF
TGTGCCAGCAGCTACCCTGTCGGGACTAACCACCAAGAGACCCAGTACTTC
>14|TRBV2|TRBJ2-1|-|TRBD2
CASNGREVASEQFF
TGTGCCAGCAACGGGCGGGAGGTGGCAAGTGAGCAGTTCTTC
>13|TRBV10-2|TRBJ1-1|-|TRBD1
CASSAGGHTEAFF
TGCGCCAGCAGTGCAGGGGGCCACACTGAAGCTTTCTTT
>15|TRBV5-1|TRBJ1-4|-|TRBD1
CASTHNQGAGEKLFF
TGCGCCAGTACTCATAATCAGGGGGCTGGGGAAAAACTGTTTTTT
>13|TRBV28|TRBJ1-1|-|-
CASSFPMNTEAFF
TGTGCCAGCAGTTTCCCTATGAACACTGAAGCTTTCTTT